These T cell receptor beta chains were read from a single sample in a study of cytotoxic CD8 clonotypes in ibrutinib-treated CLL. Here immunoSEQ multiplex PCR was the method, and the copy in TCRdb shows in-frame clones only, minus some. The sample carries 150,000 or so clones, 75% to 90% recorded once. The sample in question was PBMCs, obtained after 24 months of ibrutinib treatment. These receptors all stem from a human donor with chronic lymphocytic leukemia. The CDR3 runs from the conserved cysteine through the conserved F or W. The D gene is left open where the match is weak. Clone size, where shown, is once, few, many, or a class for clones that have expanded.

size	V	D	J	DNA	CDR3
-	TRBV4-1	TRBD1	TRBJ1-3	TGCGCCAGCAGCCAAGACCAGGGGACAGGACTTTTCTCTGGAAACACCATATATTTT	CASSQDQGTGLFSGNTIYF
-	TRBV19	-	TRBJ2-1	TGTGCCAGCCGGGACCCACCAAATGAGCAGTTCTTC	CASRDPPNEQFF
-	TRBV10-3	TRBD2	TRBJ2-3	TGTGCCATCGGGACTAGCGGGCTCACAGATACGCAGTATTTT	CAIGTSGLTDTQYF
-	TRBV27	TRBD2	TRBJ2-1	TGTGCCAGCAGTGAAGGGACTAGCGGGTACAATGAGCAGTTCTTC	CASSEGTSGYNEQFF
-	TRBV28	-	TRBJ2-5	TGTGCCAGCACCTGGGGGGGCGGAGAGACCCAGTACTTC	CASTWGGGETQYF
-	TRBV5-1	TRBD2	TRBJ2-7	TGCGCCAGCAGCGTTCTAGCGGGGTCATCCTACGAGCAGTACTTC	CASSVLAGSSYEQYF
-	TRBV19	-	TRBJ1-4	TGTGCCAGTAGTATGGACGGAAGGCGTGAAAAACTGTTTTTT	CASSMDGRREKLFF
-	TRBV5-8	-	TRBJ1-2	TGTGCCAGCAGCTTGTGGGCTGCGACGGGGGGCTACACCTTC	CASSLWAATGGYTF
once	TRBV2	-	TRBJ1-4	TGTGCCAGCACTTTCGGGACCCGGCAGGAAAAACTGTTTTTT	CASTFGTRQEKLFF
once	TRBV6-6	TRBD2	TRBJ2-5	TGTGCCAGCAAGGGAGGGCCCACGGAGACCCAGTACTTC	CASKGGPTETQYF
-	TRBV7-2	TRBD1	TRBJ2-3	TGTGCCAGCAGAAAAGGGGGGACAGGGGATACGCAGTATTTT	CASRKGGTGDTQYF
-	TRBV13	TRBD1	TRBJ1-3	TGTGCCAGCAGCGTAACCCCTGGGGACAGCGGAAACACCATATATTTT	CASSVTPGDSGNTIYF
once	TRBV7-8	-	TRBJ1-2	TGTGCCAGCAGTTTAAACCCGGGGCTCAATAACTATGGCTACACCTTC	CASSLNPGLNNYGYTF
-	TRBV6-1	-	TRBJ1-6	TGTGCCAGCAGCGGGGGGGGGTATAATTCACCCCTCCACTTT	CASSGGGYNSPLHF
once	TRBV5-6	-	TRBJ1-2	TGTGCCAGCAGCGGCCCCGGGACAAACTATGGCTACACCTTC	CASSGPGTNYGYTF
-	TRBV7-3	TRBD2	TRBJ2-1	TGTGCCAGCAGCTCCTCCGGGGGTAGCGGGCCTTACAATGAGCAGTTCTTC	CASSSSGGSGPYNEQFF
-	TRBV29-1	-	TRBJ2-5	TGCAGCGTTGAGAAAGGGAACTTC	CSVEKGNF
once	TRBV12-5	-	TRBJ1-1	TGTGCTAGTGGTTTGTCTGGGCTCACTGAAGCTTTCTTT	CASGLSGLTEAFF
-	TRBV6-6	-	TRBJ2-5	TGTGCCAGCAGTTACGGGCAGGGGTTGAAGACCCAGTACTTC	CASSYGQGLKTQYF
-	TRBV28	-	TRBJ2-6	TGTGCCAGCAGTTCGACGGGATCGAGGGCCAACGTCCTGACTTTC	CASSSTGSRANVLTF
-	TRBV5-1	TRBD1	TRBJ2-7	TGCGCCAGCAGCTTTGGACAGGGACGCTCCTACGAGCAGTACTTC	CASSFGQGRSYEQYF
-	TRBV25-1	-	TRBJ2-2	TGTGCCAGCAGTGAATTCACGACCGGGGAGCTGTTTTTT	CASSEFTTGELFF
-	TRBV28	-	TRBJ2-2	TGTGCCAGCAGTCCTCAAGAACCGGGAACCGGGGAGCTGTTTTTT	CASSPQEPGTGELFF
-	TRBV7-8	-	TRBJ2-7	TGTGCCAGCAGCAGCAAAGACAGATACGAGCAGTACTTC	CASSSKDRYEQYF